A selection of T cell receptor beta chains follows, all from one sample in a study of molecular identifiers for immune sequencing clone quantification. TCRdb independently ran MiXCR on the PCR reads; one entry per CDR3 protein. The table lists just under 650,000 distinct CDR3 sequences, just under 20% of them singletons, with 0.85% in the top ten. The sequenced sample was naive CD8+ T cells from blood, with Jurkat cell RNA spiked in. Receptors originate from a human donor in good health. Some libraries in this study had Jurkat cell RNA spiked in. Both conserved end residues are part of each CDR3. D genes are given only for firm matches. Expanded clones get a size class; other rows say once, few or many, or leave the size out.

v_gene,j_gene,d_gene,abundance,CDR3aa,CDR3nt
TRBV3-1,TRBJ2-5,TRBD1,many,CASSLDRAEETQYF,TGTGCCAGCAGCCTGGACAGGGCGGAAGAGACCCAGTACTTC
TRBV4-3,TRBJ2-1,.,few,CASSQARGNEQFF,TGCGCCAGCAGCCAGGCGAGGGGTAATGAGCAGTTCTTC
TRBV29-1,TRBJ2-2,.,many,CIPPWEAGELFF,TGCATCCCCCCGTGGGAGGCCGGGGAGCTGTTTTTT
TRBV5-1,TRBJ2-7,.,many,CASSLDMYEQYF,TGCGCCAGCAGCTTGGATATGTACGAGCAGTACTTC
TRBV4-1,TRBJ1-1,.,many,CASSPMGTLHTEAFF,TGCGCCAGCAGCCCAATGGGTACACTTCATACTGAAGCTTTCTTT
TRBV12-3/TRBV12-4,TRBJ1-1,.,many,CASSPLTPHTEAFF,TGTGCCAGCAGTCCTTTAACACCACACACTGAAGCTTTCTTT
TRBV6-6,TRBJ2-1,TRBD2,few,CASSYSTSGRENEQFF,TGTGCCAGCAGTTACTCGACTAGCGGGCGTGAGAATGAGCAGTTCTTC
TRBV4-1,TRBJ2-3,TRBD1,.,CASSQGDRGWDTQYF,TGCGCCAGCAGCCAAGGGGACAGGGGCTGGGATACGCAGTATTTT
TRBV4-3,TRBJ1-6,.,few,CASSQAARSESYNSPLHF,TGCGCCAGCAGCCAAGCGGCGAGGTCTGAGTCCTATAATTCACCCCTCCACTTT
TRBV4-1,TRBJ1-1,.,many,CASGIGGRDTEAFF,TGCGCCAGCGGGATTGGGGGGCGGGACACTGAAGCTTTCTTT
TRBV21-1,TRBJ1-6,.,.,CASRCRRRRSPLHF,TGTGCCAGCAGGTGTCGACGCAGACGATCACCCCTCCACTTT
TRBV28,TRBJ2-7,TRBD2,.,CASSFLASGNYEQYF,TGTGCCAGCAGTTTCTTGGCTAGCGGGAACTACGAGCAGTACTTC
TRBV11-2,TRBJ2-2,TRBD1,.,CASSETTGGWYTGELFF,TGTGCCAGCAGCGAAACGACAGGGGGTTGGTACACCGGGGAGCTGTTTTTT
TRBV12-3/TRBV12-4,TRBJ2-1,.,many,CASSSLDMYNEQFF,TGTGCCAGCAGTTCCCTGGACATGTACAATGAGCAGTTCTTC
TRBV20-1,TRBJ2-2,.,many,CSARDYGSGTGELFF,TGCAGTGCTAGAGATTACGGGAGCGGCACCGGGGAGCTGTTTTTT
TRBV11-2,TRBJ1-3,.,.,CASSLELRNTIYF,TGTGCCAGCAGCTTAGAATTACGGAACACCATATATTTT